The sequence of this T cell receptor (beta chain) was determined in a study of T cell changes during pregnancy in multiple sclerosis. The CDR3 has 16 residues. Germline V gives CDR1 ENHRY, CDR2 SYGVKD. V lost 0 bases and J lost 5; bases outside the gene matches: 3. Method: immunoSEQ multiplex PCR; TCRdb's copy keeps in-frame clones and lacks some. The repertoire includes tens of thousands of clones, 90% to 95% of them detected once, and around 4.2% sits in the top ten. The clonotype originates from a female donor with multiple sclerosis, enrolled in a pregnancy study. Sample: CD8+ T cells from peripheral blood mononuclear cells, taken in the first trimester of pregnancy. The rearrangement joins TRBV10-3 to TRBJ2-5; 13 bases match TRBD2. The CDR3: CAISESLAGGMETQYF. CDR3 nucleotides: TGTGCCATCAGTGAGTCACTAGCGGGAGGGATGGAGACCCAGTACTTC.